These T cell receptor beta chains were read from a single sample in a study of T-cell reconstitution after alpha-beta-depleted transplantation in children. Using its own MiXCR run on the PCR reads, TCRdb lists one record per CDR3 protein. The table records 400,000 to 550,000 distinct CDR3 sequences, 10% of them present only once. The material was PBMCs, obtained before TCRalphabeta/CD19-depleted stem cell transplant. The receptors derive from a child aged 2 to 10 with inherited bone marrow failure, due to receive a stem cell transplant. Both conserved end residues are part of each CDR3. A D gene is named only where the DNA matches it firmly. Where a row states a size, it is once, few, many or the class of an expanded clone; other rows omit it.

D gene: TRBD2; J gene: TRBJ2-1; V gene: TRBV20-1; clone size: many; CDR3 DNA: TGCAGTGCCGGACTAGCGGGGGGTTACAATGAGCAGTTCTTC; CDR3 protein: CSAGLAGGYNEQFF
D gene: TRBD2; J gene: TRBJ2-7; V gene: TRBV12-3/TRBV12-4; clone size: many; CDR3 DNA: TGTGCCAGCAGTCCGCGAGGGACTAGCGGGAGGGCTAACGAGCAGTACTTC; CDR3 protein: CASSPRGTSGRANEQYF
D gene: .; J gene: TRBJ2-2; V gene: TRBV12-3/TRBV12-4; clone size: many; CDR3 DNA: TGTGCCAGCAGTTCATGGGAATCCGGGGAGCTGTTTTTT; CDR3 protein: CASSSWESGELFF
D gene: TRBD1; J gene: TRBJ2-1; V gene: TRBV5-1; clone size: many; CDR3 DNA: TGCGCCAGCACCTTGGGACAGATCAATGAGCAGTTCTTC; CDR3 protein: CASTLGQINEQFF
D gene: TRBD1; J gene: TRBJ1-6; V gene: TRBV28; clone size: many; CDR3 DNA: TGTGCCAGCAGTTTACTGGGACAGGGTGATCTCCTCCACTTT; CDR3 protein: CASSLLGQGDLLHF
D gene: .; J gene: TRBJ2-4; V gene: TRBV19; clone size: many; CDR3 DNA: TGTGCCAGTACTCCAGGGTATTCCAAAAACATTCAGTACTTC; CDR3 protein: CASTPGYSKNIQYF
D gene: .; J gene: TRBJ1-1; V gene: TRBV30; clone size: few; CDR3 DNA: TGTGCCTGGAGTGTAACGTTGAACACTGAAGCTTTCTTT; CDR3 protein: CAWSVTLNTEAFF
D gene: TRBD2; J gene: TRBJ2-7; V gene: TRBV11-2; clone size: .; CDR3 DNA: TGTGCCAGCAGCTTAGATATCGGGGGGACCCGTTCCCAGCCCCCGTTCGAGCAGTACTTC; CDR3 protein: CASSLDIGGTRSQPPFEQYF
D gene: .; J gene: TRBJ2-7; V gene: TRBV4-3; clone size: many; CDR3 DNA: TGCGCCAGCAGCCAAGATAATTTGGGCCTCTCCTACGAGCAGTACTTC; CDR3 protein: CASSQDNLGLSYEQYF
D gene: .; J gene: TRBJ2-6; V gene: TRBV6-2/TRBV6-3; clone size: many; CDR3 DNA: TGTGCCAGCAGTTCCGCCCGGACGGTTGGGGCCAACGTCCTGACTTTC; CDR3 protein: CASSSARTVGANVLTF
D gene: TRBD2; J gene: TRBJ2-7; V gene: TRBV7-2; clone size: many; CDR3 DNA: TGTGCCAGCAGCTGGACTAGCGGGAGCGAGCAGTACTTC; CDR3 protein: CASSWTSGSEQYF
D gene: TRBD1; J gene: TRBJ1-1; V gene: TRBV30; clone size: .; CDR3 DNA: TGTGCCTGGAGTGGGTACAGGGGGCCGAACACTGAAGCTTTCTTT; CDR3 protein: CAWSGYRGPNTEAFF
D gene: TRBD1; J gene: TRBJ1-5; V gene: TRBV7-2; clone size: few; CDR3 DNA: TGTGCCAGCAGCTCCGGGGCGGACAGGGTCAATCAGCCCCAGCATTTT; CDR3 protein: CASSSGADRVNQPQHF
D gene: .; J gene: TRBJ2-1; V gene: TRBV30; clone size: few; CDR3 DNA: TGTGCCTGGAGTATATTAGCGCTGAATGAGCAGTTCTTC; CDR3 protein: CAWSILALNEQFF
D gene: TRBD2; J gene: TRBJ2-1; V gene: TRBV29-1; clone size: many; CDR3 DNA: TGCAGCGTTGACACGACTAGCGGCCCAGGGTACAATGAGCAGTTCTTC; CDR3 protein: CSVDTTSGPGYNEQFF
D gene: .; J gene: TRBJ2-1; V gene: TRBV4-3; clone size: many; CDR3 DNA: TGCGCCAGCAGCCAAGAAAGCGGCCCGGCGGAGATATTAGCCTACAATGAGCAGTTCTTC; CDR3 protein: CASSQESGPAEILAYNEQFF
D gene: .; J gene: TRBJ2-1; V gene: TRBV4-2; clone size: .; CDR3 DNA: TGTGCCAGCAGCCAAGATCGGGACTTGCGGTACAATGAGCAGTTCTTC; CDR3 protein: CASSQDRDLRYNEQFF
D gene: .; J gene: TRBJ1-2; V gene: TRBV29-1; clone size: many; CDR3 DNA: TGCAGCGTTGAGGGGTCTTTTGGTGGCTACACCTTC; CDR3 protein: CSVEGSFGGYTF
D gene: TRBD2; J gene: TRBJ2-7; V gene: TRBV20-1; clone size: .; CDR3 DNA: TGCAGTGCTTCCTCGGGGGGAGTAAGCTACGAGCAGTACTTC; CDR3 protein: CSASSGGVSYEQYF
D gene: .; J gene: TRBJ1-5; V gene: TRBV30; clone size: many; CDR3 DNA: TGTGCCTGGGATCACAGGGCAATTAATCAGCCCCAGCATTTT; CDR3 protein: CAWDHRAINQPQHF
D gene: TRBD1; J gene: TRBJ2-7; V gene: TRBV3-1; clone size: .; CDR3 DNA: TGTGCCAGCAGCGAGCCCGACAGGGCTAACGAGCAGTACTTC; CDR3 protein: CASSEPDRANEQYF
D gene: .; J gene: TRBJ2-2; V gene: TRBV4-3; clone size: many; CDR3 DNA: TGCGCCAGCAGCCAAGGCGGGGAGCTGTTTTTT; CDR3 protein: CASSQGGELFF
D gene: TRBD2; J gene: TRBJ2-3; V gene: TRBV30; clone size: .; CDR3 DNA: TGTGCCTGCCTCTATGGGACTAGCGGGATCACAGATACGCAGTATTTT; CDR3 protein: CACLYGTSGITDTQYF